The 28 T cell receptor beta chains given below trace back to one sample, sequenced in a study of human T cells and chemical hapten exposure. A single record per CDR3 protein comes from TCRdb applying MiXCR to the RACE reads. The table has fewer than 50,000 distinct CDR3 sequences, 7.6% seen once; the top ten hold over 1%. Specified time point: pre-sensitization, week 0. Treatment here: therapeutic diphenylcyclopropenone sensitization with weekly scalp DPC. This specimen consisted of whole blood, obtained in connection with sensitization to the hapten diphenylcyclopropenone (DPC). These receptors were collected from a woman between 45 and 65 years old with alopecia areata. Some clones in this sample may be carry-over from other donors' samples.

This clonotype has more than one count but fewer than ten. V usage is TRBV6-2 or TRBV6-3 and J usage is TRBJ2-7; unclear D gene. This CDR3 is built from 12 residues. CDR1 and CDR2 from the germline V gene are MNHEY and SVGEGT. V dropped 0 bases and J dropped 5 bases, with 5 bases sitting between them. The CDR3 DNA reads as TGTGCCAGCAGTTACTCCGGACACGAGCAGTACTTC. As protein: CASSYSGHEQYF.

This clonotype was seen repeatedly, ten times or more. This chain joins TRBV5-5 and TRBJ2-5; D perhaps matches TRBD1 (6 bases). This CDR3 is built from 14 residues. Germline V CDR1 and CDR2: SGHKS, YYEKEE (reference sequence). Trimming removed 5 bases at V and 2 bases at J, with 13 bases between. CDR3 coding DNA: TGTGCCAGCAGTCGTTACAGGGAACAAGAGACCCAGTACTTC. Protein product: CASSRYREQETQYF. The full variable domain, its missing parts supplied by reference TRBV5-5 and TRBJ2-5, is DAGVTQSPTHLIKTRGQQVTLRCSPISGHKSVSWYQQVLGQGPQFIFQYYEKEERGRGNFPDRFSARQFPNYSSELNVNALLLGDSALYLCASSRYREQETQYFGPGTRLLVL.

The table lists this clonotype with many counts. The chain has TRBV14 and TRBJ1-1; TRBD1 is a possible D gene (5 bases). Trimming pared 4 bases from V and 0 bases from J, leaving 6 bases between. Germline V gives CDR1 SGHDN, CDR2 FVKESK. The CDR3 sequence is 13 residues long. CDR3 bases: TGTGCCAGCAGCCTGACAGTGAACACTGAAGCTTTCTTT. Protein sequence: CASSLTVNTEAFF.

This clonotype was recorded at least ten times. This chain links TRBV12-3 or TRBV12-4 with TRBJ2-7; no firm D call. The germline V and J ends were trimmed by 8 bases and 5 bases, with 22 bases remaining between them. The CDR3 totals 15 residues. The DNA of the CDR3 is TGTGCCAGCGCCGACGAAGGGATCCGGATCCACGAGCAGTACTTC. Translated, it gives CASADEGIRIHEQYF.

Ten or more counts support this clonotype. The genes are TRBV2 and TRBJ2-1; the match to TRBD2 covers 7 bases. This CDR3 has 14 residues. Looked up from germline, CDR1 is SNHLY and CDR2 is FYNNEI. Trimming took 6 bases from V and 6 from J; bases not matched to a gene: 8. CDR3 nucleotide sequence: TGTGCCAGCAGGGATGGACTAGTCCTCAATGAGCAGTTCTTC. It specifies CASRDGLVLNEQFF.

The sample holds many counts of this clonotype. The CDR3 protein is CASSNSPGIKSNEQFF. CDR3 in DNA: TGTGCCAGCAGCAATTCGCCCGGGATAAAATCCAATGAGCAGTTCTTC. V and J are TRBV21-1 and TRBJ2-1; TRBD1 is taken as the D call from the table, unchecked against the DNA. TRBV21-1 is noted as a pseudogene. There are 16 residues in the CDR3.

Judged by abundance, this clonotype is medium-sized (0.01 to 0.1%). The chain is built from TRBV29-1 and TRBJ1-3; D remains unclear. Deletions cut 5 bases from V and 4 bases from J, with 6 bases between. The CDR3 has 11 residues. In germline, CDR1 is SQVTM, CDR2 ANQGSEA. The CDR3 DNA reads TGCAGCGTTCGCCAGGGAAACACCATATATTTT. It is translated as CSVRQGNTIYF.

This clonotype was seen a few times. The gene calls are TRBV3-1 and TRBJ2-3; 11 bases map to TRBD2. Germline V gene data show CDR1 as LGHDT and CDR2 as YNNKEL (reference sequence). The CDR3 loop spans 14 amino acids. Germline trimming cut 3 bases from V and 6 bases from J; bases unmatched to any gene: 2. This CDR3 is CASSQLAGGDTQYF. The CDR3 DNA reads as TGTGCCAGCAGCCAGTTAGCGGGGGGGGATACGCAGTATTTT.

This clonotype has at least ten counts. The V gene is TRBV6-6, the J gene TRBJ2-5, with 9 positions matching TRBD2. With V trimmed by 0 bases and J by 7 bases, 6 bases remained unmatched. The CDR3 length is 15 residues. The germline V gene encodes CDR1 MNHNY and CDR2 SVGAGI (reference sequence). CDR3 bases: TGTGCCAGCAGTTACTCCGGGACTAGCCTGGCGACCCAGTACTTC. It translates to CASSYSGTSLATQYF.

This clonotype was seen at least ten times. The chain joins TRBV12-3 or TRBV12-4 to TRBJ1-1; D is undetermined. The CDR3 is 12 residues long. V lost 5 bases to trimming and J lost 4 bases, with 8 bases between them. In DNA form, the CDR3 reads TGTGCCAGCAGTCTCCGGGGCACTGAAGCTTTCTTT. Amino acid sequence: CASSLRGTEAFF.

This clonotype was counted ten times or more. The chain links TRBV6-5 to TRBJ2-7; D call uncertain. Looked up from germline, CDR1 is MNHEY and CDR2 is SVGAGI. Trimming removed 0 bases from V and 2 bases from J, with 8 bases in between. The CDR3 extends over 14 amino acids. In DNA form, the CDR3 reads TGTGCCAGCAGTTACTCGAACGGGCCCTACGAGCAGTACTTC. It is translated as CASSYSNGPYEQYF.

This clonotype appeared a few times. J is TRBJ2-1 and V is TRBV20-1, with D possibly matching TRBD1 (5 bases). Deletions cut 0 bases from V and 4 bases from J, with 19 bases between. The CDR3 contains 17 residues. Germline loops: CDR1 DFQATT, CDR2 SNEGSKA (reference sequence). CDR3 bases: TGCAGTGCTAGAGATCCCGAAGGGGTGGGGCTTTACAATGAGCAGTTCTTC. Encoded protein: CSARDPEGVGLYNEQFF.

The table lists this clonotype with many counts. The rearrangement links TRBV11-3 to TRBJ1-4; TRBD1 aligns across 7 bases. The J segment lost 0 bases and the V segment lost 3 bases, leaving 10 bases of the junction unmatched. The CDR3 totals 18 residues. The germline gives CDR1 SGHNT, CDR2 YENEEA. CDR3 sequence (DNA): TGTGCCAGCAGCTTTCCCTGGGGACAGACTGCAACTAATGAAAAACTGTTTTTT. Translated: CASSFPWGQTATNEKLFF.

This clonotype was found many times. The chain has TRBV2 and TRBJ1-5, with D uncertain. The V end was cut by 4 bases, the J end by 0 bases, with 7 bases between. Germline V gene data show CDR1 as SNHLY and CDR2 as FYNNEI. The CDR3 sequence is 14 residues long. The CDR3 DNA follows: TGTGCCAGCAGTGGGACGTATAGCAATCAGCCCCAGCATTTT. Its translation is CASSGTYSNQPQHF. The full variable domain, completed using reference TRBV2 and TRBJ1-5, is EPEVTQTPSHQVTQMGQEVILRCVPISNHLYFYWYRQILGQKVEFLVSFYNNEISEKSEIFDDQFSVERPDGSNFTLKIRSTKLEDSAMYFCASSGTYSNQPQHFGDGTRLSIL.

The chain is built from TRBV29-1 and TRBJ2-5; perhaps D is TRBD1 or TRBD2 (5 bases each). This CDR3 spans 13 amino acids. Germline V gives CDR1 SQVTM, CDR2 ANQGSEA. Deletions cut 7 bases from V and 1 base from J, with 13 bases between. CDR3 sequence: CSGWDGPQETQYF. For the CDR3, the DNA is TGCAGCGGATGGGACGGGCCCCAAGAGACCCAGTACTTC.

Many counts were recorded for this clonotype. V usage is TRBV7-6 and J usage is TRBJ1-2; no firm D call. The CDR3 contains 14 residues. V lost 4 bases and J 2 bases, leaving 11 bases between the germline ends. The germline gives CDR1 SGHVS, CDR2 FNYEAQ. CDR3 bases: TGTGCCAGCAGCTCAGGACCGGGAAACTATGGCTACACCTTC. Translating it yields CASSSGPGNYGYTF.

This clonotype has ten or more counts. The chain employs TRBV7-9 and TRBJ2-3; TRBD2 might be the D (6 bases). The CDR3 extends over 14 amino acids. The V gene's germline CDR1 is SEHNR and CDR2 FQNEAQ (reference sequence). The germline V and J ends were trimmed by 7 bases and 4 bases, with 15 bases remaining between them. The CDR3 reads CASIPRASADTQYF. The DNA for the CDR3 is TGTGCCAGCATCCCCCGGGCTAGCGCAGATACGCAGTATTTT.

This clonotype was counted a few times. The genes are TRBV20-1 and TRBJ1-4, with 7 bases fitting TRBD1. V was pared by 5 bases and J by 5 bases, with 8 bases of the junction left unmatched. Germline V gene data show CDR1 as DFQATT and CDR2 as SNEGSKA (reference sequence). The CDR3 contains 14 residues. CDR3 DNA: TGCAGTGCTGGGTCCGGGACAGCGAATGAAAAACTGTTTTTT. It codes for CSAGSGTANEKLFF.

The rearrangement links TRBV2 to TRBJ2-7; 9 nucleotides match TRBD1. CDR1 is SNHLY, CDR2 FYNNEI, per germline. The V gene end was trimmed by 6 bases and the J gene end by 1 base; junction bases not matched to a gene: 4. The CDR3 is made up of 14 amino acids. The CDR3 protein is CASRGQGTSYEQYF. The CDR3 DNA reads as TGTGCCAGCAGGGGACAGGGAACATCCTACGAGCAGTACTTC. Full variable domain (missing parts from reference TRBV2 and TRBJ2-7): EPEVTQTPSHQVTQMGQEVILRCVPISNHLYFYWYRQILGQKVEFLVSFYNNEISEKSEIFDDQFSVERPDGSNFTLKIRSTKLEDSAMYFCASRGQGTSYEQYFGPGTRLTVT.

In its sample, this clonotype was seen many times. CDR3 protein: CASSLVVANYGYTF. CDR3 in DNA: TGTGCCAGCAGCTTGGTAGTAGCTAACTATGGCTACACCTTC. This rearrangement joins TRBV5-5 to TRBJ1-2; the D is unclear. This CDR3 is built from 14 residues. Between the trimmed V and J ends, which lost 0 bases and 0 bases, there was a span of 6 bases. CDR1 and CDR2 (germline): SGHKS, YYEKEE (reference sequence).

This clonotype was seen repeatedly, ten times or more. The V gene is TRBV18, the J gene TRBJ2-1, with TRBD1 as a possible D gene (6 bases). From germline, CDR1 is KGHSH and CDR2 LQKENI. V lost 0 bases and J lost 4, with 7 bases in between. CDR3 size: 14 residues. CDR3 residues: CASSPPDRYNEQFF. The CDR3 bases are TGTGCCAGCTCACCACCGGACAGATACAATGAGCAGTTCTTC.

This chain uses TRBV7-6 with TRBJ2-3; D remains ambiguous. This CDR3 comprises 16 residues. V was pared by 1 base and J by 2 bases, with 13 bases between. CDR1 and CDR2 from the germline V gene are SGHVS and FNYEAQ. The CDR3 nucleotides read TGTGCCAGCAGCTTAGGGGCCTCCCCTGACACAGATACGCAGTATTTT. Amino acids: CASSLGASPDTDTQYF.

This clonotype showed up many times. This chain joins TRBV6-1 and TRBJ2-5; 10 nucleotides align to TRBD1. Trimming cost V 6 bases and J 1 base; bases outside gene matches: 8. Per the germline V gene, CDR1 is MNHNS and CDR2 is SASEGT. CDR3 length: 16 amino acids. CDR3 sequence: CASRHGGQGVQETQYF. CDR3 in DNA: TGTGCCAGCAGGCATGGAGGACAGGGGGTCCAAGAGACCCAGTACTTC.

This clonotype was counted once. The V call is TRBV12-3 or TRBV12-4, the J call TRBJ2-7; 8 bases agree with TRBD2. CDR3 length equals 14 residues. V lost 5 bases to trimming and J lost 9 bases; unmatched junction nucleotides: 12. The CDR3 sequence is CASSLPGLVSGQYF. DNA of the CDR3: TGTGCCAGCAGTCTCCCGGGACTAGTCTCCGGGCAGTACTTC.

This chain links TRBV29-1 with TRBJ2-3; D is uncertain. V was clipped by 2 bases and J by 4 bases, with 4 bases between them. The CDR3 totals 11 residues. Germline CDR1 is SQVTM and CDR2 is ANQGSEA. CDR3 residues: CSVEQPDTQYF. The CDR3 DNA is TGCAGCGTTGAACAGCCAGATACGCAGTATTTT.

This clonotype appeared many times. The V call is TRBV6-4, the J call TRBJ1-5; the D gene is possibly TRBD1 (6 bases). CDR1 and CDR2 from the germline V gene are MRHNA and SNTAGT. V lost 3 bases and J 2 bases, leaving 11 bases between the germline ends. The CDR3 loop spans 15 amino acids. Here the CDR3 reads CASSEQGGGNQPQHF. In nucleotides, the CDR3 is TGTGCCAGCAGTGAACAGGGCGGGGGCAATCAGCCCCAGCATTTT.

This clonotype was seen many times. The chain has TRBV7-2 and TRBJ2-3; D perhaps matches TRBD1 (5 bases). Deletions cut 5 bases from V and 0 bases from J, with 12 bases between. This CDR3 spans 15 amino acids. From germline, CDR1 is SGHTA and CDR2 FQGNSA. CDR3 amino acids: CASSVTGASTDTQYF. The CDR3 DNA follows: TGTGCCAGCAGCGTAACAGGCGCTAGCACAGATACGCAGTATTTT.

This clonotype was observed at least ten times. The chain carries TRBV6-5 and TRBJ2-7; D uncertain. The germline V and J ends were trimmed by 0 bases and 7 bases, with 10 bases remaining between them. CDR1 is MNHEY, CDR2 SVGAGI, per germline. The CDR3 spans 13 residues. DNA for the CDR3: TGTGCCAGCAGTTACTCGTATTCTAGTGAGCAGTACTTC. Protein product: CASSYSYSSEQYF.